This T cell receptor (beta chain) derives from a study of cytomegalovirus exposure and HLA in healthy donors. Study-wide results and caveats: Prediction of most subjects' HLA-A and HLA-B alleles by TCR beta sequences was reportedly accurate.

The CDR3 runs 15 residues. The germline V gene has CDR1 SGDLS and CDR2 YYNGEE. V lost 0 bases and J 2 bases, leaving 8 bases between the germline ends. A multiplex PCR was run with 60 Vbeta primers and 13 Jbeta primers. The repertoire was sequenced with immunoSEQ multiplex PCR; TCRdb's copy has only in-frame clones and lacks some. Of 150,000 or so clones listed, 70% to 80% are singletons. Comment on this clone: Its antigen is currently unknown.

The specimen sequenced was PBMCs. The receptor was isolated from a woman aged 40 to 50 in good health and CMV-seronegative. J is TRBJ2-2 and V is TRBV9, with D uncertain. CDR3 DNA: TGTGCCAGCAGCGTAGAACCGACTAACACCGGGGAGCTGTTTTTT. Translation: CASSVEPTNTGELFF.